The 5 T cell receptor beta chains presented below share a single source sample, sequenced in a study of patients and donors after allogeneic stem cell transplantation. TCRdb re-called the RT-PCR reads through MiXCR, storing one row per CDR3 protein. This sample carries 200,000 to 250,000 distinct CDR3 sequences, roughly 14% of them seen once, and the ten largest clones take approximately 10%. The sample comprised blood, either unsorted or a sorted T cell fraction (not recorded which). All receptors come from a human donor who was either an allogeneic HSCT recipient or a stem cell or donor lymphocyte infusion donor (not recorded which). It is not recorded whose cells these are; they may come from a transplant donor.

This clonotype has ten or more counts. The gene calls are TRBV29-1 and TRBJ2-5, with a possible D match to TRBD2 (5 bases). The CDR3 has 13 amino acids. Deletions cut 3 bases from V and 4 bases from J, with 12 bases between. In germline, CDR1 is SQVTM, CDR2 ANQGSEA. In DNA, the CDR3 is TGCAGCGTTGAGTACCTAGCAGGAGAGACCCAGTACTTC. Residues: CSVEYLAGETQYF.

This clonotype was counted only a few times. The chain joins TRBV7-3 to TRBJ2-1; 11 positions match TRBD2. Germline V gene lookup returns CDR1 SGHTA and CDR2 FQGTGA. Trimming cost V 6 bases and J 7 bases; bases outside gene matches: 8. The CDR3 is made up of 15 amino acids. The chain's CDR3 is CASSFRLAGRNEQFF. CDR3 nucleotides: TGTGCCAGCAGTTTTAGACTAGCGGGAAGGAATGAGCAGTTCTTC. The variable domain in full, with the rest retrieved from reference TRBV7-3 and TRBJ2-1, is GAGVSQTPSNKVTEKGKYVELRCDPISGHTALYWYRQSLGQGPEFLIYFQGTGAADDSGLPNDRFFAVRPEGSVSTLKIQRTERGDSAVYLCASSFRLAGRNEQFFGPGTRLTVL.

The chain has TRBV12-3 or TRBV12-4 and TRBJ2-7; TRBD1 might be the D (6 bases). V was trimmed by 2 bases and J by 2 bases, leaving 10 bases between them. The CDR3 extends over 14 amino acids. Written as DNA, the CDR3 is TGTGCCAGCAGTTTACGGGCAGGGGCCTACGAGCAGTACTTC. This codes for CASSLRAGAYEQYF.

This clonotype was counted many times. The chain couples TRBV9 to TRBJ1-3; no clear D. This CDR3 comprises 15 residues. Trimming took off 0 bases at V and 0 bases at J, with 7 bases between the two ends. The V gene's germline CDR1 is SGDLS and CDR2 YYNGEE. The CDR3 nucleotides read TGTGCCAGCAGCGTAGGGTTGCGCTCTGGAAACACCATATATTTT. Translated: CASSVGLRSGNTIYF.

This chain uses TRBV9 with TRBJ1-1; 10 nucleotides agree with TRBD1. Germline CDR1 reads SGDLS; CDR2 reads YYNGEE. Unmatched junction bases numbered 12, after V lost 1 base and J lost 3 bases. This CDR3 contains 18 residues. The CDR3 spells CASSVFFPGTGVDTEAFF. The CDR3 nucleotides read TGTGCCAGCAGCGTATTTTTTCCCGGGACAGGGGTAGACACTGAAGCTTTCTTT.